This TCR beta chain was obtained from a study of T cells in Graves' hyperthyroidism and ophthalmopathy. Trimming cost V 5 bases and J 7 bases, with 10 bases left between them. CDR1 and CDR2 (germline): MDHEN, SYDVKM. The CDR3 is made up of 12 amino acids. The investigators amplified TCR beta CDR3 regions from RNA transcripts. The TCR CDR3 was amplified in a first-round RT-PCR using the HTBI primer set. TCRdb recomputed calls from the multiplex PCR reads with MiXCR, one row per CDR3 protein. The sample lists a few hundred thousand distinct CDR3 sequences; 15% to 20% were seen once. This clonotype was detected ten times or more.

The chain is built from TRBV28 and TRBJ2-3; tentatively, D is TRBD2 (6 bases). Specimen: blood. The origin of this receptor is a woman between 40 and 55 years old with Graves' ophthalmopathy. The DNA for the CDR3 is TGTGCCAGCAGTCGTAGCGGATATACGCAGTATTTT. Translating gives CASSRSGYTQYF.